This TCR beta chain stems from a study of cytomegalovirus exposure and HLA in healthy donors. Study as a whole: The use of the same platform for the 90 to 150 validation repertoires and the 650 to 850 first-cohort repertoires was reported by a later analysis.

Of note for this clone: Its antigen is undetermined.

The study drew the donors from its roughly 120-subject validation cohort, separate from the roughly 700-subject first cohort. Sequenced by immunoSEQ multiplex PCR; TCRdb stores in-frame clones only, minus some. The sample has 130,000 to 150,000 clones, 85% to 90% seen once. CDR3 length: 11 amino acids. Germline V gives CDR1 SNHLY, CDR2 FYNNEI. The ends were cut back, 8 bases at V and 4 bases at J, with 6 bases in the middle. Study observations and caveats: Some TCR beta chains (164 of them) were listed as cytomegalovirus-associated.

The rearrangement uses TRBV2 and TRBJ2-1; D call uncertain. The origin of this receptor is a young woman in good health and CMV-seropositive. Sequencing input: PBMCs. The CDR3 sequence: CASGEYNEQFF. In nucleotides, the CDR3 is TGTGCCAGCGGAGAGTACAATGAGCAGTTCTTC. Using reference TRBV2 and TRBJ2-1 for the parts outside the CDR3, the full variable domain is EPEVTQTPSHQVTQMGQEVILRCVPISNHLYFYWYRQILGQKVEFLVSFYNNEISEKSEIFDDQFSVERPDGSNFTLKIRSTKLEDSAMYFCASGEYNEQFFGPGTRLTVL.